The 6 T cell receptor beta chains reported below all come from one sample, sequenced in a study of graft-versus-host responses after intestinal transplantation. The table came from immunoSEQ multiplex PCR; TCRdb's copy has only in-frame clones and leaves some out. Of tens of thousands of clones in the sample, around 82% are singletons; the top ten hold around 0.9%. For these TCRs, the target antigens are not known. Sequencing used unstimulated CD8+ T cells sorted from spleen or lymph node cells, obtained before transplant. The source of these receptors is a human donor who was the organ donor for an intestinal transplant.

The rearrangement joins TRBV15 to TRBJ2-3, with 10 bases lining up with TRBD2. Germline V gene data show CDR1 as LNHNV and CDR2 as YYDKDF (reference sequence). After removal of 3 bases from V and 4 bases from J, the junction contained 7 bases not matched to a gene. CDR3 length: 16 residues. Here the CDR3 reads CATSSRSGGAADTQYF. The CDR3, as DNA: TGTGCCACCAGCAGCCGAAGCGGGGGGGCCGCAGATACGCAGTATTTT.

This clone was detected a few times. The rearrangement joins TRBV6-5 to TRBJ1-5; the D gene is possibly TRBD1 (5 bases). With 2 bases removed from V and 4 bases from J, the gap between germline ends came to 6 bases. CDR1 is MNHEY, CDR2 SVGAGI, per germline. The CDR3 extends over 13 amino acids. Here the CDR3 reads CASSYGGNQPQHF. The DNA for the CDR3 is TGTGCCAGCAGTTACGGGGGGAATCAGCCCCAGCATTTT.

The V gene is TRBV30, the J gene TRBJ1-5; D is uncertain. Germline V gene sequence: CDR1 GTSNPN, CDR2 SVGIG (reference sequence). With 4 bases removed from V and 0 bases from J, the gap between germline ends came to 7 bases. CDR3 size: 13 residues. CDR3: CAWNTVSNQPQHF. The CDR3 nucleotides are TGTGCCTGGAACACAGTTAGCAATCAGCCCCAGCATTTT.

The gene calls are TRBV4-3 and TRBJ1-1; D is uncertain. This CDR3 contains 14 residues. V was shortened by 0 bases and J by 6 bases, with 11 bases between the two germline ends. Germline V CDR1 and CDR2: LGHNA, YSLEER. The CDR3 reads CASSQDRRASEAFF. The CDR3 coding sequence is TGCGCCAGCAGCCAAGACAGACGGGCCTCTGAAGCTTTCTTT.

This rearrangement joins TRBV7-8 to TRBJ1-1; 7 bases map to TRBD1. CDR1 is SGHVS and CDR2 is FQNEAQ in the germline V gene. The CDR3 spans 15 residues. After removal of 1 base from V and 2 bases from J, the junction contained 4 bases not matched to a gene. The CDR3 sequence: CASSLGDSSNTEAFF. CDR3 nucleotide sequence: TGTGCCAGCAGCTTAGGGGACAGCTCCAACACTGAAGCTTTCTTT.

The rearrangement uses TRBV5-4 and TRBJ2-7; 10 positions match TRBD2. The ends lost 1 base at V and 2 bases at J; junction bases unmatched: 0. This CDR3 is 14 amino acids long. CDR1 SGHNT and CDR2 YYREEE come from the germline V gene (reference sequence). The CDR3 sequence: CASSLTSGAYEQYF. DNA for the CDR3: TGTGCCAGCAGCTTGACTAGCGGGGCCTACGAGCAGTACTTC.